This T cell receptor beta chain was sequenced for a study of blood T cell repertoires in COVID-19 (TCRdb year 2020). At the level of the whole study: Collaborator samples came from the United States, Italy and Spain and covered acute and convalescent phases of COVID-19. The prospective study material was composed of cDNA or gDNA derived from T cells, B-cell-depleted T cells, or PBMCs. Subjects who had been exposed to COVID-19, were actively infected with it, or had recovered from it provided the deeply sampled blood TCRbeta repertoires that made up the dataset. The repertoires were released in a freely available public database meant as a resource for research on the immune response to SARS-CoV-2. Samples were obtained from the ongoing ImmuneRACE study (first 160 participants) and from 1,254 subjects provided by 6 global collaborators. A de-identified subject ID, COVID-19 status, age in years and sex were almost always included in the sample metadata. HLA class I and class II types, where available, came from metadata supplied by the sample provider rather than from assay-based typing. Broad study findings and their caveats: How much clinical and demographic metadata was included differed by source and by participant, and the metadata was provided uncurated.

Cut back by 3 bases and 2 bases, the V and J ends lie 13 bases apart. As encoded in the germline V gene (reference sequence), CDR1 is DFQATT while CDR2 is SNEGSKA. The CDR3 sequence holds 15 residues, the cysteine and phenylalanine included. Only the CDR3 part of the read is kept: 45 bases, read in frame from the first base. Whole blood was collected in K2EDTA tubes by collaborating institutions according to the institutions' own protocols. For TCRbeta analysis, collaborator samples were shipped as frozen whole blood, as isolated PBMCs, or as DNA extracted from either sample type. The immunoSEQ Assay, a bias-controlled multiplex PCR, was used to amplify TCRbeta CDR3 regions from genomic DNA. In the authors' own workflow: The number of nucleated cells in each sample was estimated by amplification of reference gene primers within the assay. To quantify the absolute abundance of each unique TCRbeta CDR3 rearrangement, sequence reads were collapsed and filtered. For each sample, productive Simpson clonality was calculated as the square root of Simpson's diversity index over productive rearrangements. The source is immuneACCESS, and TCRdb retained only in-frame sequences with V and J called. Part of the clones is not carried over; for the studies checked, unresolved V genes explain less than half of this, and the remainder is unexplained. V, J and clone size were drawn from that table, and D and trimming were deduced from the DNA. This sample has 400,000 to 500,000 clones in its table, and just over 85% of those were observed once. More than 1.4% of the sample is taken by the ten largest.

A word on this clone: It has no known antigen specificity. The sample holds no much larger clone one base away, and base qualities are not on file.

Specimen: peripheral blood. This clonotype was obtained from a woman in her 30s with active or convalescent COVID-19. The sequence links TRBV20-1 to TRBJ2-2; the best D guess is TRBD2, with 5 bases matching. The DNA reads as follows: TGCAGTGCTAGTCGAGGGCTCCGAAACACCGGGGAGCTGTTTTTT. Its protein reads: CSASRGLRNTGELFF.